The rows below give T cell receptor beta chains drawn from one sample of a study of Ad26.COV2.S vaccination and SARS-CoV-2 variants. TCRdb's copy holds only in-frame clones and misses some; the assay was immunoSEQ multiplex PCR. The sample carries 290,000 or so clones, roughly 86% recorded once. The sequencing here drew on peripheral blood, taken in a trial of Ad26.COV2.S vaccine versus placebo. Receptors originate from a person aged 18-65 years who received the Ad26.COV2.S COVID-19 vaccine or a placebo. CDR3s include the opening cysteine and the closing phenylalanine or tryptophan. Size tells how often a clone was seen (once, few, many) or the class of an expanded clone, and some rows leave it out.

clone size | J gene | V gene | CDR3 protein
. | TRBJ2-7 | TRBV19 | CASSFSSAGSSYEQYF
. | TRBJ2-1 | TRBV30 | CAWRDRGLWGLADSSYNEQFF
few | TRBJ1-1 | TRBV2 | CASRPGTERSTEAFF
. | TRBJ1-1 | TRBV6-6 | CASSYSMGGTEAFF
. | TRBJ2-2 | TRBV11-2 | CASSARTGGSGELFF
. | TRBJ1-5 | TRBV2 | CASNFGQSNQPQHF
. | TRBJ1-2 | TRBV30 | CACRPPRDRVGRDYGYTF
. | TRBJ1-5 | TRBV7-2 | CASSLSGGQSNQPQHF
. | TRBJ1-6 | TRBV5-5 | CASSLGGSYNSPLHF
. | TRBJ1-1 | TRBV12-3/TRBV12-4 | CASIETGSTEAFF
. | TRBJ2-3 | TRBV5-5 | CASSPPGGTSTDTQYF
. | TRBJ2-2 | TRBV21-1 | CASSPGWVTGELFF
. | TRBJ2-7 | TRBV29-1 | CSVGGREGYEQYF
once | TRBJ1-1 | TRBV27 | CASRKSDSLMNTEAFF
. | TRBJ2-2 | TRBV5-4 | CASSFPSGSAGELFF
. | TRBJ2-3 | TRBV19 | CASSIKRSTDTQYF
. | TRBJ2-1 | TRBV7-2 | CASSKEGGLRQFF
. | TRBJ1-4 | TRBV5-8 | CASSFGGATNEKLFF
. | TRBJ1-5 | TRBV18 | CASSPAENQPQHF
. | TRBJ2-5 | TRBV4-3 | CASSQVLQTTRTQYF
. | TRBJ1-2 | TRBV19 | CASSERDSANYGYTF
. | TRBJ2-3 | TRBV12-5 | CASGIYFTDTQYF
. | TRBJ2-3 | TRBV7-2 | CASSSSQAGGADTQYF
. | TRBJ2-7 | TRBV19 | CASSRDSQKPQQYF
. | TRBJ2-7 | TRBV28 | CASSLVGRAYEQYF
. | TRBJ2-7 | TRBV6-1 | CASSETGPTYEQYF
. | TRBJ2-1 | TRBV5-1 | CASSFGLAGVGQFF
. | TRBJ2-3 | TRBV28 | CASSSPGAHTQYF
. | TRBJ1-6 | TRBV12-3/TRBV12-4 | CASSDRVDSPLHF
. | TRBJ2-5 | TRBV5-3 | CAGRGTGHLRRETQYF
once | TRBJ1-6 | TRBV12-3/TRBV12-4 | CASTRTENSPLHF
. | TRBJ2-1 | TRBV2 | CASSEALLQFF
. | TRBJ2-7 | TRBV12-3/TRBV12-4 | CASSWQLLYEQYF
few | TRBJ2-7 | TRBV27 | CASSLTGPYEQYF
. | TRBJ1-1 | TRBV5-1 | CASSLAQGETEAFF
. | TRBJ2-1 | TRBV7-9 | CASTFFSASNEQFF
. | TRBJ1-1 | TRBV5-1 | CASSVDRLGMNTEAFF
. | TRBJ2-3 | TRBV2 | CASSGAGTSTDTQYF